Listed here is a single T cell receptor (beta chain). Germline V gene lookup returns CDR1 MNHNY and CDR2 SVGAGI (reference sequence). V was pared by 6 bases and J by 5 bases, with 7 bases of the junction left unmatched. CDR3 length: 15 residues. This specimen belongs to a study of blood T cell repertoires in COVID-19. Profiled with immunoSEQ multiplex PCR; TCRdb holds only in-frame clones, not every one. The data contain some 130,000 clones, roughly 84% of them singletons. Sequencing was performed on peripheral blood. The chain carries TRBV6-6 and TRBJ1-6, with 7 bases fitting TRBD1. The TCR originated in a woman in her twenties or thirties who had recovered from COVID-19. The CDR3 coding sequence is TGTGCCAGCAGACCCAACAGGGGAGATAATTCACCCCTCCACTTT. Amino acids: CASRPNRGDNSPLHF.